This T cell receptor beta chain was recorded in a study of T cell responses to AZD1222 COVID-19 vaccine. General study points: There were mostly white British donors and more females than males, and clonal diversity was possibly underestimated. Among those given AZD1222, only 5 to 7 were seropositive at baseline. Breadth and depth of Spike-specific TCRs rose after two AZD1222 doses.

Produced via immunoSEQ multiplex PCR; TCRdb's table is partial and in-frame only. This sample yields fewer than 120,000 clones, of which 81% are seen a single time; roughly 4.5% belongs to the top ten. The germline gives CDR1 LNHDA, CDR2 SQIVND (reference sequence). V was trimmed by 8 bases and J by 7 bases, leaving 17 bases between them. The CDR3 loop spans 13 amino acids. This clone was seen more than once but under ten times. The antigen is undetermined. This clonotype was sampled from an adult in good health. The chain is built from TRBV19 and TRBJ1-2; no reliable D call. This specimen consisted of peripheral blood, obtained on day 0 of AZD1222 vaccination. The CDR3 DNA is TGTGCCAGTTCAATGACCCCCCCCGGTGGCTACACCTTC. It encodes CASSMTPPGGYTF.